The next 13 T cell receptor beta chains were all read from a single sample in a study of cytomegalovirus exposure and HLA in healthy donors (TCRdb year 2017). Libraries came from the immunoSEQ multiplex PCR assay. The multiplex PCR relied on a mix of 60 forward primers for TCR Vbeta segments and 13 reverse primers for TCR Jbeta segments. In TCRdb, the immuneACCESS table is reduced to in-frame sequences with V and J assigned. These tables do not hold every clone; where another copy was compared, an unresolved V gene accounts for under half, and the others remain unexplained. Present in this sample are some 140,000 clones, 60% to 85% of which were seen just once. 1% to 1.5% of the sample belongs to the ten largest clones. Sequenced input: PBMCs. These receptor sequences come from a male donor in good health and CMV-seropositive.

The rearrangement joins TRBV28 to TRBJ2-7, with TRBD1 matching over 7 bases. The V and J ends lost 5 bases and 0 bases, in that order; junction bases with no gene match: 10. This CDR3 region has 16 residues. Per germline, CDR1 MDHEN and CDR2 SYDVKM. CDR3 loop: CASSPRRQGHSYEQYF. The DNA of the CDR3 is TGTGCCAGCAGTCCCCGGAGACAGGGACACTCCTACGAGCAGTACTTC.

This chain links TRBV4-1 with TRBJ1-1; the match to TRBD1 covers 10 bases. V lost 5 bases, J lost 3 bases, and 6 bases stayed unmatched. Germline loops: CDR1 MGHRA, CDR2 YSYEKL. This CDR3 region has 15 residues. CDR3 in amino acids: CASSEPGTGDTEAFF. CDR3 in DNA: TGCGCCAGCAGCGAACCCGGGACAGGGGACACTGAAGCTTTCTTT.

About this clone itself: A read error may produce the germline difference seen at one junction end. The chain carries TRBV7-9 and TRBJ2-7; D not certain. This CDR3 region has 14 residues. The V gene's germline CDR1 is SEHNR and CDR2 FQNEAQ (reference sequence). The CDR3 DNA reads TGTTCCAGCAGCTTAGAAGCGTACTCCTACGAGCAGTACTTC. As protein: CSSSLEAYSYEQYF. Together with reference TRBV7-9 and TRBJ2-7, the CDR3 gives the full variable domain: DTGVSQNPRHKITKRGQNVTFRCDPISEHNRLYWYRQTLGQGPEFLTYFQNEAQLEKSRLLSDRFSAERPKGSFSTLEIQRTEQGDSAMYLCSSSLEAYSYEQYFGPGTRLTVT.

With regard to this clone: Other DNA sequences of this sample code for an identical CDR3. The chain recombines TRBV6-5 with TRBJ1-3; 8 bases are shared with TRBD1. Germline-derived CDR1 and CDR2 are MNHEY and SVGAGI. The CDR3 runs 15 residues. Unmatched junction bases numbered 11, after V lost 6 bases and J lost 7 bases. Written as DNA, the CDR3 is TGTGCCAGCAGCTCTCCGAGGACAGGGATGAACACCATATATTTT. As protein: CASSSPRTGMNTIYF.

The chain links TRBV5-1 to TRBJ2-1; perhaps TRBD2 as D (5 bases). The V end was cut by 5 bases, the J end by 2 bases, with 14 bases between. The germline gives CDR1 SGHRS, CDR2 YFSETQ. This CDR3 contains 15 residues. CDR3 region: CASRYLAGAYNEQFF. The CDR3 bases are TGCGCCAGCAGATACCTAGCCGGAGCCTACAATGAGCAGTTCTTC.

To note about this clone: Lacking the conserved final phenylalanine or tryptophan, this CDR3 likely reflects a read error. The chain carries TRBV28 and TRBJ1-1, with D uncertain. The CDR3 consists of 11 residues. Germline CDR1 reads MDHEN; CDR2 reads SYDVKM. Trimming cost V 2 bases and J 10 bases, with 8 bases left between them. The CDR3 nucleotides read TGTGCCAGCAGTTTACTTACGGGAGCTTTCCTT. Residues: CASSLLTGAFL.

With respect to this clone: One end of the junction varies from germline; a read error may be responsible. This chain uses TRBV7-9 with TRBJ1-5; no clear D. In germline, CDR1 is SEHNR, CDR2 FQNEAQ (reference sequence). CDR3 length: 12 residues. The CDR3 spells CSSSYSDQPQHF. CDR3 DNA sequence: TGTTCCAGCAGCTATTCGGATCAGCCCCAGCATTTT.

This chain uses TRBV19 with TRBJ1-1, with TRBD1 as a possible D gene (5 bases). The CDR3 has 13 residues. Per germline, CDR1 LNHDA and CDR2 SQIVND (reference sequence). Trimming took 2 bases from V and 4 from J, leaving 8 bases between them. The CDR3: CASSIRQSTEAFF. The CDR3 region has the DNA TGTGCCAGTAGTATACGACAGAGCACTGAAGCTTTCTTT.

This clone has a single count. The rearrangement links TRBV28 to TRBJ2-1, with TRBD2 as a possible D gene (5 bases). The CDR3 extends over 17 amino acids. Trimming shortened V by 3 bases and J by 0 bases, and 15 bases separated the two germline ends. Germline V gives CDR1 MDHEN, CDR2 SYDVKM. CDR3 coding DNA: TGTGCCAGCAGTTTCCCCCTCCAAGGGAGCTCCTACAATGAGCAGTTCTTC. It is translated as CASSFPLQGSSYNEQFF.

This clone was picked up one time. The gene calls are TRBV28 and TRBJ1-3, with D possibly being TRBD1 (5 bases). The CDR3 contains 15 residues. Germline CDR1 reads MDHEN; CDR2 reads SYDVKM. Trimming pared 7 bases from V and 0 bases from J, leaving 13 bases between. This CDR3 reads CASTPGGSSGNTIYF. CDR3 coding DNA: TGTGCCAGCACCCCCGGGGGGTCCTCTGGAAACACCATATATTTT.

The chain links TRBV7-3 to TRBJ2-3; D unresolved. CDR1 is SGHTA, CDR2 FQGTGA, per germline. V was shortened by 1 base and J by 6 bases, with 8 bases between the two germline ends. CDR3 length equals 13 residues. The CDR3: CASSLSGSDTQYF. The CDR3 region has the DNA TGTGCCAGCAGCTTAAGCGGATCGGATACGCAGTATTTT.

This clone was detected only a few times. The V and J genes are TRBV5-6 and TRBJ2-5; D is ambiguous. Trimming removed 2 bases from V and 5 bases from J, with 10 bases in between. Germline V gene sequence: CDR1 SGHDT, CDR2 YYEEEE. The CDR3 has 13 residues. The CDR3 DNA sequence: TGTGCCAGCAGCTTAGGCGGAGAGGAGACCCAGTACTTC. Translated, it gives CASSLGGEETQYF.

The gene calls are TRBV6-1 and TRBJ2-2; D is ambiguous. The CDR3 is 11 amino acids. With 7 bases removed from V and 9 bases from J, the gap between germline ends came to 9 bases. The germline gives CDR1 MNHNS, CDR2 SASEGT. The DNA of the CDR3 is TGTGCCAGCACCCCGAACAGGGAGCTGTTTTTT. Encoded protein: CASTPNRELFF.